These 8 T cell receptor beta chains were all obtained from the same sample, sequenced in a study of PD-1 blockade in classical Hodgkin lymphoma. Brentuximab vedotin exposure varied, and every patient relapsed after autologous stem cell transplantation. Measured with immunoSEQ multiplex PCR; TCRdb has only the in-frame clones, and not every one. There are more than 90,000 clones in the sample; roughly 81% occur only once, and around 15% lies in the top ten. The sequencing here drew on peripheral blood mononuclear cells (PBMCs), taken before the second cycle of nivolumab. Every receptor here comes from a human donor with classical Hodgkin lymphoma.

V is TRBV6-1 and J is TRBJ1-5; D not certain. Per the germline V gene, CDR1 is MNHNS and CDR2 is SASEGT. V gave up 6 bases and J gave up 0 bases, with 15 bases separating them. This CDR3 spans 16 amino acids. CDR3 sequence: CASRERGRVSNQPQHF. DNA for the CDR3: TGTGCCAGCAGGGAACGCGGACGGGTTAGCAATCAGCCCCAGCATTTT.

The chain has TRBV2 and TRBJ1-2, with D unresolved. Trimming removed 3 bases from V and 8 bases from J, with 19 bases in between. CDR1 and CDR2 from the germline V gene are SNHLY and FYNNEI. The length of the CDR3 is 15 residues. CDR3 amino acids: CASSDWVGGLYGYTF. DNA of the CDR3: TGTGCCAGCAGTGACTGGGTCGGCGGGCTATACGGCTACACCTTC.

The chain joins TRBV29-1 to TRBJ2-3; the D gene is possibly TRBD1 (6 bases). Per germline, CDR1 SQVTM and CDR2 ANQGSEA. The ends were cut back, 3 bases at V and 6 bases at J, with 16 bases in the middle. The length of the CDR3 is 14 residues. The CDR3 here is CSVDLRGVGDTQYF. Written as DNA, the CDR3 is TGCAGCGTTGATCTCAGGGGAGTAGGTGATACGCAGTATTTT.

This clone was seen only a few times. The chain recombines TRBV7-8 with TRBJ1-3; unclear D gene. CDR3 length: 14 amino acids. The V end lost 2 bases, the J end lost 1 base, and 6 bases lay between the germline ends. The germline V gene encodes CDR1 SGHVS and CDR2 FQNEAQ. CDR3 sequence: CASSLKRSGNTIYF. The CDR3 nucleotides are TGTGCCAGCAGCTTAAAACGGTCTGGAAACACCATATATTTT.

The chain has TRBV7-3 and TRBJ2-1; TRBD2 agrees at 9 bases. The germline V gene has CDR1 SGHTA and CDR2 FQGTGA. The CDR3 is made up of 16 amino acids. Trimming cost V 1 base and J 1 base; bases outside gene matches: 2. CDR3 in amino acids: CASSLRLAVSYNEQFF. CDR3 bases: TGTGCCAGCAGCTTAAGACTAGCGGTATCCTACAATGAGCAGTTCTTC.

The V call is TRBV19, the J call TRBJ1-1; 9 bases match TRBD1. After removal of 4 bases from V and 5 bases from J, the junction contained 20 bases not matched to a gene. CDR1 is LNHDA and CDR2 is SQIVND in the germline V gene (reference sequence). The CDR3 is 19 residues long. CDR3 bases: TGTGCCAGTAGTAACTCCCCTGGGGACAGGGCAGAAAGGAGGACTGAAGCTTTCTTT. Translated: CASSNSPGDRAERRTEAFF. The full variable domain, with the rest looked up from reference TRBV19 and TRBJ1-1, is DGGITQSPKYLFRKEGQNVTLSCEQNLNHDAMYWYRQDPGQGLRLIYYSQIVNDFQKGDIAEGYSVSREKKESFPLTVTSAQKNPTAFYLCASSNSPGDRAERRTEAFFGQGTRLTVV.

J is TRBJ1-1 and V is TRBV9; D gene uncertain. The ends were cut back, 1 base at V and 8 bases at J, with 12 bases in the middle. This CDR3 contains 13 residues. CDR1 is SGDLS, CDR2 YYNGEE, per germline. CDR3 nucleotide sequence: TGTGCCAGCAGCGTAAGTAACCTTAACGAAGCTTTCTTT. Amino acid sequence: CASSVSNLNEAFF.

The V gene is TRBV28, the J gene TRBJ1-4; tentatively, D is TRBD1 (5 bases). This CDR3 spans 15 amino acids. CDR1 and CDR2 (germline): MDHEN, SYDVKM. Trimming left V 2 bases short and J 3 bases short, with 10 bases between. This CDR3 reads CASSLLGAANEKLFF. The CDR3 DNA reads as TGTGCCAGCAGTTTACTCGGGGCGGCTAATGAAAAACTGTTTTTT. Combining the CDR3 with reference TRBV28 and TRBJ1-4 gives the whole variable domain DVKVTQSSRYLVKRTGEKVFLECVQDMDHENMFWYRQDPGLGLRLIYFSYDVKMKEKGDIPEGYSVSREKKERFSLILESASTNQTSMYLCASSLLGAANEKLFFGSGTQLSVL.